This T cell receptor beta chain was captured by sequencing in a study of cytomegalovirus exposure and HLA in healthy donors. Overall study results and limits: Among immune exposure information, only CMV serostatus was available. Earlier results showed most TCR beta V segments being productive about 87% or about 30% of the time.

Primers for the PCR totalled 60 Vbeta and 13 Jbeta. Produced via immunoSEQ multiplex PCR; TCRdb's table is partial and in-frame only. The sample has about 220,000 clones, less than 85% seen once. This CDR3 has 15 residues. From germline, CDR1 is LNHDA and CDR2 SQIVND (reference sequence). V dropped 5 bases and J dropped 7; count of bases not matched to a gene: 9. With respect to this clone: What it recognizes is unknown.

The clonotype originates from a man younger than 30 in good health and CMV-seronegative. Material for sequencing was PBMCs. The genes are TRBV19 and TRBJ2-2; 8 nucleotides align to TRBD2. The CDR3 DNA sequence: TGTGCCAGTAGTTCGTTCCTAGGGACTAGCGGGGAGCTGTTTTTT. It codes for CASSSFLGTSGELFF.